This paragraph covers one TCR beta chain sequence. This entry is derived from a study of blood T cell repertoires in COVID-19. Whole-study context: PBMCs, B-cell-depleted T cells, or T cells provided the cDNA or gDNA that made up the material.

All enrollees were about 18 to 95 years old and from fewer than 25 US areas. Membership in each cohort depended on participant-reported clinical history. Between the trimmed V and J ends, which lost 7 bases and 0 bases, there was a span of 13 bases. CDR1 and CDR2 (germline): SGHVS, FQNEAQ. CDR3 length equals 15 residues. Authors' analysis steps: Amplified reference gene primers provided the basis for estimating nucleated cell counts. TCRdb's table, derived via immunoSEQ multiplex PCR, lists solely in-frame clones and lacks some. V, J and clone size are those of that table, while D and trimming were read from the DNA. This sample carries 300,000 or so clones, 80% to 90% of them seen once, and the ten largest clones take about 4%.

The V call is TRBV7-8, the J call TRBJ1-3; D unresolved. Material for sequencing was PBMCs or T cells enriched from blood (not recorded which). The receptor comes from a woman aged 40 to 50 with acute COVID-19. CDR3 sequence: CASTLSAGSGNTIYF. DNA of the CDR3: TGTGCCAGCACCCTATCAGCAGGCTCTGGAAACACCATATATTTT.